The clone carrying this TCR beta chain has a handful of counts. The record originates from a study of T cells in Graves' hyperthyroidism and ophthalmopathy. Diagnostic assessment was based on clinical symptoms, serum thyroxine and TRAb, thyroid ultrasound and orbital computed tomography. Looked up from germline, CDR1 is SQVTM and CDR2 is ANQGSEA. V was clipped by 7 bases and J by 8 bases; unmatched bases: 9. The CDR3 contains 14 residues. RNA transcripts were the template for amplifying TCR beta CDR3 regions. HTBI primers were used for first-round RT-PCR of the TCR CDR3. Via MiXCR, TCRdb re-called the multiplex PCR reads, giving one row per CDR3 protein. The table shows about 290,000 distinct CDR3 sequences, with less than 20% occurring only once.

This TCR derives from a man aged 45-65 years with Graves' ophthalmopathy. The J gene is TRBJ2-1, the V gene TRBV29-1; TRBD2 matches at 12 bases. Sequencing used blood. CDR3 sequence: CSATELAGGDEQFF. For the CDR3, the DNA is TGCAGCGCTACAGAACTAGCGGGAGGCGATGAGCAGTTCTTC.